This is a list of T cell receptor beta chains from one sample in a study of blood T cell repertoires in COVID-19. Produced via immunoSEQ multiplex PCR; TCRdb's table is partial and in-frame only. The sample records some 130,000 clones, under 95% being singletons. Material for sequencing was peripheral blood. The receptors stem from a man in his sixties with COVID-19, enrolled during active disease. The CDR3 runs from the conserved cysteine through the conserved F or W. The D gene is left open where the match is weak. Clone size appears in some rows only: once, few, many, or a class for an expanded clone.

CDR3 DNA	CDR3 protein	D gene	clone size	J gene	V gene
TGTGCCAGCAGGGGACGGGGGATCTCCTACGAGCAGTACTTC	CASRGRGISYEQYF	-	-	TRBJ2-7	TRBV28
TGCGCCAGCAGCTTGGCGGCGGGAGGAACAGATACGCAGTATTTT	CASSLAAGGTDTQYF	TRBD2	-	TRBJ2-3	TRBV5-1
TGTGCCAGCAGCCCCGAGGGGGGGCTGGAGACCCAGTACTTC	CASSPEGGLETQYF	-	-	TRBJ2-5	TRBV5-6
TGTGCCAGCAGCCTGGGGACTGATTCACCCCTCCACTTT	CASSLGTDSPLHF	-	-	TRBJ1-6	TRBV11-2
TGTGCCAGCAGTTTCCCCCATGAGTCGAGCTCCTATAATTCACCCCTCCACTTT	CASSFPHESSSYNSPLHF	-	-	TRBJ1-6	TRBV28
TGTGCCAGCAGCGCTAGTACAGGGGGTAATGAAAAACTGTTTTTT	CASSASTGGNEKLFF	TRBD1	-	TRBJ1-4	TRBV9
TGTGCCAGTAGAGTAGGCGGGAGGCTCACAGATACGCAGTATTTT	CASRVGGRLTDTQYF	TRBD2	-	TRBJ2-3	TRBV19
TGTGCCAGCAAAAAATACGGCGGGAGGGGCGGGAGTGATGAGCAGTTCTTC	CASKKYGGRGGSDEQFF	TRBD2	-	TRBJ2-1	TRBV11-3
TGTGCCAGTAGTATACGGAGCTCTGGGGCCAACGTCCTGACTTTC	CASSIRSSGANVLTF	-	-	TRBJ2-6	TRBV19
TGCGCCAGCAGCTCTCTTACTAGCGCCTCCTCCTACGAGCAGTACTTC	CASSSLTSASSYEQYF	TRBD2	-	TRBJ2-7	TRBV5-1
TGTGCCTGGAGTGGCACGGGGGATGGCTACACCTTC	CAWSGTGDGYTF	-	-	TRBJ1-2	TRBV30
TGCGCCAGCAGTGATGCCCCTGGGAGGGTCGGCACAGATACGCAGTATTTT	CASSDAPGRVGTDTQYF	TRBD2	-	TRBJ2-3	TRBV10-1
TGTGCCAGCAGTTCCCCGACAGGGAATATGAACACTGAAGCTTTCTTT	CASSSPTGNMNTEAFF	TRBD1	-	TRBJ1-1	TRBV28
TGCAGCGCGACAGGGGAAAACTATGGCTACACCTTC	CSATGENYGYTF	TRBD1	-	TRBJ1-2	TRBV29-1
TGCGCCAGCAGCCCTAGCGGGGACTCCTACGAGCAGTACTTC	CASSPSGDSYEQYF	TRBD2	-	TRBJ2-7	TRBV5-1
TGCGCCAGCAGCGCCGCGTACTACAATGAGCAGTTCTTC	CASSAAYYNEQFF	-	-	TRBJ2-1	TRBV5-1
TGTGCCAGTAGTGTCCAGGGGCAAAAACTGTTTTTT	CASSVQGQKLFF	-	once	TRBJ1-4	TRBV19
TGCGCCAGCAGCTTGTTAAGGGACAGCCCCTACGAGCAGTACTTC	CASSLLRDSPYEQYF	TRBD1	-	TRBJ2-7	TRBV5-1
TGCGCCAGCATTGATCTTCAACAGGGCTTGGATGAGCAGTTCTTC	CASIDLQQGLDEQFF	-	-	TRBJ2-1	TRBV10-2
TGTGCCAGCAGTTTGCAAGGACAGGGGGGCATTCAGTACTTC	CASSLQGQGGIQYF	TRBD1	-	TRBJ2-4	TRBV27